One and the same sample provided the 30 T cell receptor beta chains below, sequenced in a study of blood T cell repertoires in COVID-19. Assay used: immunoSEQ multiplex PCR; TCRdb lists only in-frame clones, some missing. The top ten clones hold about 3.5% of a sample with hundreds of thousands of clones, about 80% of them seen once. Sequencing used peripheral blood. These receptors were taken from an elderly woman with acute or convalescent COVID-19.

This chain links TRBV5-1 with TRBJ1-2, with D maybe TRBD1 (6 bases). Germline CDR1 and CDR2: SGHRS and YFSETQ. The CDR3 consists of 15 residues. The V gene lost 0 bases and the J gene lost 5 bases, with 14 bases spanning the gap. The CDR3: CASSLAEGGSYGYTF. The DNA for the CDR3 is TGCGCCAGCAGCTTGGCCGAAGGGGGTAGTTATGGCTACACCTTC.

V gene TRBV6-5 combines with J gene TRBJ2-3; 14 bases fit TRBD2. Germline CDR1 reads MNHEY; CDR2 reads SVGAGI. The ends lost 5 bases at V and 4 bases at J; junction bases unmatched: 2. The CDR3 extends over 15 amino acids. The CDR3 DNA reads TGTGCCAGCAGTAAGACTAGCGGGAGGGCAGATACGCAGTATTTT. Residues: CASSKTSGRADTQYF.

V gene TRBV2 combines with J gene TRBJ2-3; D might be TRBD2 (5 bases). The CDR3 covers 14 residues. The V gene's germline CDR1 is SNHLY and CDR2 FYNNEI. V shed 3 bases and J shed 3 bases, with 10 bases lying between them. CDR3: CASSEARRTDTQYF. CDR3 DNA: TGTGCCAGCAGTGAGGCTAGGAGGACAGATACGCAGTATTTT.

This chain connects TRBV7-9 to TRBJ2-3, with D perhaps TRBD1 (6 bases). The CDR3 runs to 14 residues. Germline lookup yields CDR1 SEHNR and CDR2 FQNEAQ (reference sequence). With 3 bases removed from V and 1 base from J, the gap between germline ends came to 8 bases. The CDR3 reads CASSLDSRTDTQYF. CDR3 bases: TGTGCCAGCAGCTTGGACAGCCGCACAGATACGCAGTATTTT.

J is TRBJ2-3 and V is TRBV11-2; 9 nucleotides align to TRBD2. The CDR3 extends over 14 amino acids. After removal of 7 bases from V and 4 bases from J, the junction contained 6 bases not matched to a gene. In germline, CDR1 is SGHAT, CDR2 FQNNGV. The CDR3 DNA reads as TGTGCCAGCACCCTAGCGGGAATGGCAGATACGCAGTATTTT. Protein: CASTLAGMADTQYF.

This chain uses TRBV6-5 with TRBJ1-6; D perhaps matches TRBD1 (6 bases). V lost 6 bases and J lost 7, with 16 bases in between. Germline V CDR1 and CDR2: MNHEY, SVGAGI. The CDR3 runs 15 residues. CDR3 coding DNA: TGTGCCAGCAGGTGGGACACCGAGGGAAATTCACCCCTCCACTTT. This codes for CASRWDTEGNSPLHF.

The CDR3 loop is CASSLGRANEKLFF. The CDR3 DNA reads as TGTGCCAGCAGTCTCGGGAGGGCTAATGAAAAACTGTTTTTT. The chain links TRBV6-5 to TRBJ1-4; D remains ambiguous. Germline CDR1 reads MNHEY; CDR2 reads SVGAGI. The ends were cut back, 5 bases at V and 3 bases at J, with 10 bases in the middle. This CDR3 has 14 amino acids.

This chain links TRBV6-5 with TRBJ1-1, with unresolved D. Per germline, CDR1 MNHEY and CDR2 SVGAGI. This CDR3 is 13 amino acids long. V was pared by 6 bases and J by 1 base, with 9 bases between. The CDR3 DNA reads TGTGCCAGCAGGTTACGGGAGAACACTGAAGCTTTCTTT. It is translated as CASRLRENTEAFF.

The chain carries TRBV18 and TRBJ2-3, with D tentatively TRBD1 (5 bases). The germline CDR1 and CDR2 sequences are KGHSH and LQKENI. The CDR3 spans 16 residues. Trimming cost V 4 bases and J 6 bases, with 20 bases left between them. The CDR3 loop is CASSLSGLPSLDTQYF. The CDR3 region has the DNA TGTGCCAGCTCACTATCAGGGCTCCCCAGTCTGGATACGCAGTATTTT.

This clone was seen only a few times. The chain joins TRBV4-1 to TRBJ1-6; D perhaps matches TRBD1 (5 bases). The length of the CDR3 is 14 residues. V gave up 4 bases and J gave up 8 bases, with 12 bases separating them. The germline V gene encodes CDR1 MGHRA and CDR2 YSYEKL. CDR3: CASSPQVWDSPLHF. CDR3 DNA sequence: TGCGCCAGCAGCCCACAGGTTTGGGATTCACCCCTCCACTTT.

The chain couples TRBV7-9 to TRBJ1-6, with 9 bases matching TRBD1. The J segment lost 6 bases and the V segment lost 8 bases, leaving 8 bases of the junction unmatched. Germline V CDR1 and CDR2: SEHNR, FQNEAQ (reference sequence). CDR3 length: 15 residues. The CDR3 here is CASGEQGAFNSPLHF. Written as DNA, the CDR3 is TGTGCCAGCGGCGAACAGGGGGCATTTAATTCACCCCTCCACTTT.

The V and J genes are TRBV7-2 and TRBJ1-1; 8 nucleotides match TRBD1. The germline V gene encodes CDR1 SGHTA and CDR2 FQGNSA. V was clipped by 5 bases and J by 4 bases; unmatched bases: 15. The CDR3 totals 17 residues. The CDR3 DNA follows: TGTGCCAGCAGCCATGCCGGGACAGGCCGTCTGGGCACTGAAGCTTTCTTT. Amino acids: CASSHAGTGRLGTEAFF.

The chain has TRBV21-1 and TRBJ2-7; whether TRBD2, the table's D call, matches the DNA was not checked. TRBV21-1 is given as a pseudogene. CDR3 length: 16 residues. Written as DNA, the CDR3 is TGTGCCAGCAGCAAAGTGGTGTGGGGCCCCGGGGGTCTGGAGTACTTC. Encoded protein: CASSKVVWGPGGLEYF.

V gene TRBV18 combines with J gene TRBJ1-5; 9 bases line up with TRBD1. Trimming removed 4 bases from V and 7 bases from J; junction bases left unmatched: 17. The CDR3 contains 18 residues. CDR1 and CDR2 from the germline V gene are KGHSH and LQKENI. The CDR3 DNA reads TGTGCCAGCTCACTTACGATACAGGGGGCGCAGGGGTCCCAGCCCCAGCATTTT. Translating gives CASSLTIQGAQGSQPQHF.

This clone turned up a few times. This rearrangement joins TRBV3-1 (or the pseudogene TRBV3-2) to TRBJ1-5; D not resolved. This CDR3 comprises 15 residues. The V end lost 1 base, the J end lost 6 bases, and 13 bases lay between the germline ends. The germline CDR1 and CDR2 sequences are LGHDT and YNNKEL (reference sequence). The CDR3 loop is CASSQGNARGQPQHF. Here the CDR3 DNA reads TGTGCCAGCAGCCAAGGGAACGCACGGGGTCAGCCCCAGCATTTT.

The CDR3 region is CASSEATTRGNYGYTF. Written as DNA, the CDR3 is TGTGCCAGCAGTGAAGCGACGACCCGCGGAAACTATGGCTACACCTTC. The chain recombines TRBV6-1 with TRBJ1-2; the D is unclear. The V gene lost 0 bases and the J gene lost 2 bases, with 13 bases spanning the gap. CDR1 MNHNS and CDR2 SASEGT come from the germline V gene. This CDR3 comprises 16 residues.

This clone showed up just a few times. The chain uses TRBV27 and TRBJ2-1, with 11 bases fitting TRBD2. Germline assignment: CDR1 MNHEY and CDR2 SMNVEV (reference sequence). The ends lost 2 bases at V and 5 bases at J; junction bases unmatched: 2. CDR3 length: 15 residues. The CDR3 nucleotides read TGTGCCAGCAGTTTAGGGACTAGCGGTAACAATGAGCAGTTCTTC. This codes for CASSLGTSGNNEQFF.

The V gene is TRBV7-3, the J gene TRBJ2-7; tentative D call: TRBD1 (6 bases). The germline V gene encodes CDR1 SGHTA and CDR2 FQGTGA. V shed 4 bases and J shed 3 bases, with 10 bases lying between them. The CDR3 has 13 residues. The CDR3 reads CASSWDTDYEQYF. The DNA of the CDR3 is TGTGCCAGCAGCTGGGACACAGACTACGAGCAGTACTTC.

The rearrangement uses TRBV2 and TRBJ1-6; D gene unclear. The CDR3 consists of 15 residues. From germline, CDR1 is SNHLY and CDR2 FYNNEI. Trimming left V 4 bases short and J 0 bases short, with 7 bases between. The DNA of the CDR3 is TGTGCCAGCAGTGGAGAGAGCTCCTATAATTCACCCCTCCACTTT. Translated, it gives CASSGESSYNSPLHF.

This sequence joins TRBV5-1 and TRBJ1-2, with TRBD1 as a possible D gene (5 bases). The CDR3 sequence is 16 residues long. CDR1 SGHRS and CDR2 YFSETQ come from the germline V gene. V lost 6 bases and J lost 5, with 23 bases in between. CDR3 in DNA: TGCGCCAGCACTCCCTCCGGGGGGGAATCTAGGTATGGCTACACCTTC. This translates into CASTPSGGESRYGYTF.

CDR3 amino acids: CASSQTSGTYNEQFF. The CDR3 region has the DNA TGTGCCAGCAGTCAGACTAGCGGGACCTACAATGAGCAGTTCTTC. The V call is TRBV2, the J call TRBJ2-1, with TRBD2 matching over 11 bases. The V segment lost 5 bases and the J segment 2 bases; nucleotides outside the gene matches: 2. Germline assignment: CDR1 SNHLY and CDR2 FYNNEI. CDR3 size: 15 residues. The entire variable domain, with the rest obtained from reference TRBV2 and TRBJ2-1, is as follows: EPEVTQTPSHQVTQMGQEVILRCVPISNHLYFYWYRQILGQKVEFLVSFYNNEISEKSEIFDDQFSVERPDGSNFTLKIRSTKLEDSAMYFCASSQTSGTYNEQFFGPGTRLTVL.

This clone was detected a few times. CDR3 protein: CASSLVGTGPTGELFF. CDR3 DNA: TGTGCCAGCAGCTTAGTTGGAACAGGGCCGACCGGGGAGCTGTTTTTT. This rearrangement joins TRBV7-2 to TRBJ2-2, with a possible D match to TRBD1 (6 bases). V lost 1 base, J lost 5 bases, and 14 bases lay in between. Per germline, CDR1 SGHTA and CDR2 FQGNSA. This CDR3 comprises 16 residues. Together with reference TRBV7-2 and TRBJ2-2, the CDR3 gives the full variable domain: GAGVSQSPSNKVTEKGKDVELRCDPISGHTALYWYRQSLGQGLEFLIYFQGNSAPDKSGLPSDRFSAERTGGSVSTLTIQRTQQEDSAVYLCASSLVGTGPTGELFFGEGSRLTVL.

The table lists this clone with a count of one. This sequence joins TRBV5-6 and TRBJ1-2; D is ambiguous. V shed 2 bases and J shed 13 bases, with 21 bases lying between them. The germline CDR1 and CDR2 sequences are SGHDT and YYEEEE. The CDR3 has 14 residues. The CDR3 sequence is CASSFGLEGPGITF. For the CDR3, the DNA is TGTGCCAGCAGCTTTGGCCTAGAGGGCCCGGGCATCACCTTC.

This clone was seen a single time. Here the CDR3 DNA reads TGTGCCAGCAGCCCAACTTTTACAGATACGCAGTATTTT. It encodes CASSPTFTDTQYF. The rearrangement joins TRBV3-1 (or the pseudogene TRBV3-2) to TRBJ2-3; D call uncertain. This CDR3 comprises 13 residues. Looked up from germline, CDR1 is LGHDT and CDR2 is YNNKEL (reference sequence). V lost 4 bases and J 3 bases, leaving 8 bases between the germline ends.

The CDR3 nucleotides read TGTGCCAGCAGCCAAGATCGAAGGCCGATAGGACAGCTTTATAGCAATCAGCCCCAGCATTTT. It specifies CASSQDRRPIGQLYSNQPQHF. The chain has TRBV3-1 (or the pseudogene TRBV3-2) and TRBJ1-5; D may be TRBD1 (6 bases). The germline V and J ends were trimmed by 0 bases and 0 bases, with 24 bases remaining between them. The CDR3 totals 21 residues. Germline V gives CDR1 LGHDT, CDR2 YNNKEL (reference sequence).

V and J are TRBV2 and TRBJ2-2, with D hard to call. V shed 5 bases and J shed 1 base, with 8 bases lying between them. The CDR3 totals 14 residues. Germline values: CDR1 SNHLY, CDR2 FYNNEI. The DNA of the CDR3 is TGTGCCAGCAGTACCCAGGTGAACACCGGGGAGCTGTTTTTT. Translated: CASSTQVNTGELFF. The entire variable domain, with the rest obtained from reference TRBV2 and TRBJ2-2, is as follows: EPEVTQTPSHQVTQMGQEVILRCVPISNHLYFYWYRQILGQKVEFLVSFYNNEISEKSEIFDDQFSVERPDGSNFTLKIRSTKLEDSAMYFCASSTQVNTGELFFGEGSRLTVL.

The sample holds a few counts of this clone. The chain joins TRBV6-5 to TRBJ1-5; D possibly corresponds to TRBD1 (6 bases). Germline-derived CDR1 and CDR2 are MNHEY and SVGAGI. The CDR3 is made up of 15 amino acids. Trimming stripped 6 bases from V and 4 bases from J, with 16 bases between. CDR3 region: CASRGREGGNQPQHF. The DNA for the CDR3 is TGTGCCAGCAGGGGTAGAGAGGGGGGGAATCAGCCCCAGCATTTT.

The CDR3 DNA reads TGTGCCAGTAGGCTCCGGGCGGGAGTGCGGGGGGCCAACGTCCTGACTTTC. Amino acids: CASRLRAGVRGANVLTF. The J gene is TRBJ2-6, the V gene TRBV19; 7 bases are shared with TRBD2. CDR3 length: 17 amino acids. Per germline, CDR1 LNHDA and CDR2 SQIVND (reference sequence). V lost 6 bases to trimming and J lost 4 bases; unmatched junction nucleotides: 12.

This chain links TRBV7-9 with TRBJ1-1; D is unresolved. The V end lost 4 bases, the J end lost 4 bases, and 10 bases lay between the germline ends. There are 13 residues in the CDR3. From germline, CDR1 is SEHNR and CDR2 FQNEAQ (reference sequence). CDR3 nucleotide sequence: TGTGCCAGCAGCTCCAGGCCCGCCACTGAAGCTTTCTTT. Amino acids: CASSSRPATEAFF.

This clone was seen a few times. This chain links TRBV7-2 with TRBJ2-5, with 7 bases that match TRBD1. From germline, CDR1 is SGHTA and CDR2 FQGNSA. After removal of 0 bases from V and 3 bases from J, the junction contained 1 base not matched to a gene. The length of the CDR3 is 14 residues. This CDR3 is CASSLAGTEETQYF. The DNA for the CDR3 is TGTGCCAGCAGCTTAGCGGGGACAGAAGAGACCCAGTACTTC.